The 29 T cell receptor beta chains listed next were all sequenced from one sample in a study of cytomegalovirus exposure and HLA in healthy donors. Primers for the PCR totalled 60 Vbeta and 13 Jbeta. Some clones are missing from TCRdb's copy, which holds only in-frame ones; the method was immunoSEQ multiplex PCR. The sample includes approximately 250,000 clones, 78% seen only once; the top ten take about 0.47%. Sequenced sample: PBMCs. Receptors were obtained from a boy aged 5 to 17 in good health and CMV-seronegative.

A few counts support this clone. The J gene is TRBJ1-1, the V gene TRBV5-1; D perhaps matches TRBD1 (6 bases). From germline, CDR1 is SGHRS and CDR2 YFSETQ. The CDR3 totals 12 residues. V was cut by 2 bases and J by 8 bases, with 10 bases left in between. CDR3 in DNA: TGCGCCAGCAGCTTTCCAGGGGTCGAAGCTTTCTTT. Its protein product is CASSFPGVEAFF.

This clone was found a few times. This sequence joins TRBV5-6 and TRBJ1-1; D call uncertain. V was clipped by 4 bases and J by 1 base, with 8 bases between them. Germline lookup yields CDR1 SGHDT and CDR2 YYEEEE. The CDR3 is 13 amino acids. CDR3 nucleotide sequence: TGTGCCAGCAGCCAGTTCGAGAACACTGAAGCTTTCTTT. Translated: CASSQFENTEAFF.

This clone was seen a handful of times. The chain joins TRBV11-2 to TRBJ2-2; D gene unclear. V was shortened by 3 bases and J by 0 bases, with 8 bases between the two germline ends. Germline values: CDR1 SGHAT, CDR2 FQNNGV. The CDR3 runs to 15 residues. CDR3 nucleotides: TGTGCCAGCAGCTTGGCAAACCCGAACACCGGGGAGCTGTTTTTT. It translates to CASSLANPNTGELFF.

The chain joins TRBV6-5 to TRBJ2-7, with D maybe TRBD2 (6 bases). The CDR3 is made up of 15 amino acids. CDR1 and CDR2 from the germline V gene are MNHEY and SVGAGI. V was shortened by 5 bases and J by 1 base, with 15 bases between the two germline ends. In DNA form, the CDR3 reads TGTGCCAGCAGTACCTGGGAGGAGGGATCCTACGAGCAGTACTTC. The encoded protein is CASSTWEEGSYEQYF.

The chain joins TRBV5-1 to TRBJ2-2, with TRBD2 matching 7 bases. With V trimmed by 0 bases and J by 3 bases, 2 bases remained unmatched. This CDR3 has 15 residues. Germline V gives CDR1 SGHRS, CDR2 YFSETQ. In DNA, the CDR3 is TGCGCCAGCAGCTTGGTTGCGGGGGACACCGGGGAGCTGTTTTTT. Translating it yields CASSLVAGDTGELFF.

The chain joins TRBV5-1 to TRBJ2-3, with TRBD2 matching over 10 bases. V gave up 0 bases and J gave up 6 bases; unmatched junction bases: 7. The CDR3 has 16 amino acids. From germline, CDR1 is SGHRS and CDR2 YFSETQ. CDR3 coding DNA: TGCGCCAGCAGCTTGGTAGCGGGGGGCCGGGCCGATACGCAGTATTTT. It specifies CASSLVAGGRADTQYF.

The chain recombines TRBV6-1 with TRBJ2-5, with TRBD2 as a possible D gene (7 bases). The germline V gene encodes CDR1 MNHNS and CDR2 SASEGT. The ends were cut back, 2 bases at V and 5 bases at J, with 12 bases in the middle. The CDR3 spans 14 residues. The CDR3: CASSESGGAETQYF. In DNA, the CDR3 is TGTGCCAGCAGTGAATCGGGGGGCGCGGAGACCCAGTACTTC.

This clone showed up just a few times. The rearrangement uses TRBV6-1 and TRBJ2-2, with 10 nucleotides matching TRBD2. The CDR3 sequence is 14 residues long. Germline assignment: CDR1 MNHNS and CDR2 SASEGT. Trimming removed 7 bases from V and 7 bases from J; junction bases left unmatched: 6. The CDR3 loop reads CASTSGRAHGELFF. The CDR3, as DNA: TGTGCCAGCACCAGCGGGAGGGCCCACGGGGAGCTGTTTTTT.

This chain joins TRBV30 and TRBJ1-4; 7 positions match TRBD1. CDR3 length equals 12 residues. Germline assignment: CDR1 GTSNPN and CDR2 SVGIG (reference sequence). The trim removed 8 bases at V and 3 bases at J, leaving 3 bases unmatched. CDR3 coding DNA: TGTGCCGGGGACAGTTCTAATGAAAAACTGTTTTTT. As protein: CAGDSSNEKLFF.

J is TRBJ2-1 and V is TRBV7-2; D not certain. Trimming shortened V by 5 bases and J by 4 bases, and 12 bases separated the two germline ends. Germline lookup yields CDR1 SGHTA and CDR2 FQGNSA. The CDR3 has 14 amino acids. The CDR3 sequence is CASSPRSPYNEQFF. CDR3 bases: TGTGCCAGCAGCCCCAGGTCTCCGTACAATGAGCAGTTCTTC. The full variable domain, with the rest looked up from reference TRBV7-2 and TRBJ2-1, is GAGVSQSPSNKVTEKGKDVELRCDPISGHTALYWYRQSLGQGLEFLIYFQGNSAPDKSGLPSDRFSAERTGGSVSTLTIQRTQQEDSAVYLCASSPRSPYNEQFFGPGTRLTVL.

This CDR3 reads CASSLGRTGIVHEQYF. CDR3 DNA: TGTGCCAGCAGCTTAGGACGGACAGGGATTGTACACGAGCAGTACTTC. The rearrangement uses TRBV7-9 and TRBJ2-7; 8 nucleotides line up with TRBD1. Germline CDR1 is SEHNR and CDR2 is FQNEAQ (reference sequence). With 1 base clipped from V and 5 bases from J, the junction kept 10 bases outside the gene matches. The CDR3 is made up of 16 amino acids.

Note on this clone: The sample has other DNA sequences that encode this CDR3 too. The chain employs TRBV11-3 and TRBJ2-3, with 12 bases fitting TRBD2. The CDR3 sequence is 14 residues long. Germline V gene data show CDR1 as SGHNT and CDR2 as YENEEA. V trimming: 1 base; J trimming: 9 bases; junction bases outside the gene matches: 2. The CDR3 nucleotides are TGTGCCAGCAGCTTAGGACTAGCGGGAGTAACGCAGTATTTT. This sequence encodes CASSLGLAGVTQYF.

J is TRBJ2-2 and V is TRBV19; no clear D. Trimming pared 7 bases from V and 3 bases from J, leaving 12 bases between. Germline lookup yields CDR1 LNHDA and CDR2 SQIVND (reference sequence). CDR3 length: 14 amino acids. DNA for the CDR3: TGTGCCAGTACGATTGTCCGCGACACCGGGGAGCTGTTTTTT. It specifies CASTIVRDTGELFF.

Remarks on this clone: One junction end does not reproduce the germline sequence, and a read error may be involved. The rearrangement uses TRBV30 and TRBJ1-1; the match to TRBD1 covers 7 bases. The CDR3 loop spans 15 amino acids. Looked up from germline, CDR1 is GTSNPN and CDR2 is SVGIG (reference sequence). The CDR3 reads CAWKTWTGASPEASF. The CDR3 DNA follows: TGTGCCTGGAAAACCTGGACAGGCGCCAGCCCTGAAGCTTCCTTT.

This clone was observed a few times. The V and J genes are TRBV19 and TRBJ2-7; 7 bases align to TRBD2. The CDR3 extends over 18 amino acids. The V and J ends lost 3 bases and 1 base, in that order; junction bases with no gene match: 15. CDR1 LNHDA and CDR2 SQIVND come from the germline V gene (reference sequence). The CDR3 sequence is CASSIKRSPSGDSYEQYF. CDR3 bases: TGTGCCAGTAGTATTAAGAGGTCGCCTAGCGGAGATTCCTACGAGCAGTACTTC.

The chain recombines TRBV30 with TRBJ1-1; a weak D match, TRBD1 (5 bases). Germline V lookup: CDR1 GTSNPN, CDR2 SVGIG (reference sequence). Deletions cut 0 bases from V and 3 bases from J, with 8 bases between. This CDR3 comprises 13 residues. CDR3 in DNA: TGTGCCTGGAGTGTATCAGGGTACACTGAAGCTTTCTTT. Translating gives CAWSVSGYTEAFF.

The chain joins TRBV5-1 to TRBJ1-6; D possibly corresponds to TRBD1 (5 bases). Germline-derived CDR1 and CDR2 are SGHRS and YFSETQ. The length of the CDR3 is 13 residues. V lost 0 bases and J lost 13, with 11 bases in between. CDR3 sequence reads: CASSLGDRSPLHF. CDR3 bases: TGCGCCAGCAGCTTGGGCGACAGATCGCCCCTCCACTTT.

This clone was counted between two and nine times. The gene calls are TRBV25-1 and TRBJ2-2; TRBD2 is a possible D gene (5 bases). The CDR3 extends over 12 amino acids. Trimming pared 6 bases from V and 6 bases from J, leaving 8 bases between. Germline CDR1 and CDR2: MGHDK and SYGVNS. The CDR3 DNA reads as TGTGCCAGCAGGCTGCGGGCCGGGGAGCTGTTTTTT. Translation: CASRLRAGELFF.

The rearrangement links TRBV30 to TRBJ2-6; TRBD1 might be the D (6 bases). The CDR3 is 14 residues long. CDR1 and CDR2 from the germline V gene are GTSNPN and SVGIG (reference sequence). V lost 7 bases and J 13 bases, leaving 23 bases between the germline ends. DNA of the CDR3: TGTGCCTCGAATAAACAGGGTGGTTTTGGGGTCCTGACTTTC. Protein: CASNKQGGFGVLTF.

The chain combines TRBV7-3 with TRBJ2-5; maybe TRBD2 (6 bases). V shed 1 base and J shed 5 bases, with 11 bases lying between them. Germline V gene sequence: CDR1 SGHTA, CDR2 FQGTGA. The CDR3 spans 14 residues. For the CDR3, the DNA is TGTGCCAGCAGCTTAATCCCGGGGGTGGAGACCCAGTACTTC. Its protein product is CASSLIPGVETQYF.

V gene TRBV5-1 combines with J gene TRBJ2-5, with TRBD2 matching 15 bases. With 4 bases clipped from V and 2 bases from J, the junction kept 6 bases outside the gene matches. The CDR3 spans 17 residues. Germline V CDR1 and CDR2: SGHRS, YFSETQ. CDR3 amino acids: CASSTTGLAGGQETQYF. The CDR3, as DNA: TGCGCCAGCAGCACCACGGGACTAGCGGGGGGACAAGAGACCCAGTACTTC.

The V call is TRBV19, the J call TRBJ1-1, with D perhaps matching TRBD1 (5 bases). The V end lost 8 bases, the J end lost 3 bases, and 19 bases lay between the germline ends. The CDR3 is made up of 15 amino acids. Germline assignment: CDR1 LNHDA and CDR2 SQIVND (reference sequence). CDR3 sequence: CASYRGGKGYTEAFF. DNA for the CDR3: TGTGCCAGTTACCGGGGGGGGAAGGGTTACACTGAAGCTTTCTTT.

This clone was picked up one time. The rearrangement joins TRBV27 to TRBJ2-7; TRBD1 matches 7 bases. Per germline, CDR1 MNHEY and CDR2 SMNVEV (reference sequence). With V trimmed by 3 bases and J by 5 bases, 4 bases remained unmatched. This CDR3 is built from 13 residues. Here the CDR3 DNA reads TGTGCCAGCAGTTTGGGGACAGTCCACGAGCAGTACTTC. Its translation is CASSLGTVHEQYF.

The V gene is TRBV6-5, the J gene TRBJ2-7; 13 nucleotides match TRBD2. V was clipped by 6 bases and J by 3 bases; unmatched bases: 5. CDR1 is MNHEY, CDR2 SVGAGI, per germline. CDR3 length equals 15 residues. This CDR3 reads CASSPGLAGYYEQYF. DNA for the CDR3: TGTGCCAGCAGCCCGGGACTAGCGGGATACTACGAGCAGTACTTC.

The chain joins TRBV7-2 to TRBJ2-3; 9 bases line up with TRBD1. J gave up 12 bases and V 6 bases, and 7 bases lay outside the gene matches. The germline CDR1 and CDR2 sequences are SGHTA and FQGNSA. The length of the CDR3 is 12 residues. The CDR3 is CASRDRDRVQYF. CDR3 sequence (DNA): TGTGCCAGCAGGGACCGGGACAGGGTACAGTATTTT.

This chain connects TRBV7-6 to TRBJ2-3, with 9 positions matching TRBD2. CDR1 SGHVS and CDR2 FNYEAQ come from the germline V gene. CDR3 length equals 17 residues. After removal of 0 bases from V and 2 bases from J, the junction contained 6 bases not matched to a gene. For the CDR3, the DNA is TGTGCCAGCAGCTTAGCTCACAGCGGGGGGCTCACAGATACGCAGTATTTT. Amino acid sequence: CASSLAHSGGLTDTQYF.

The V gene is TRBV15, the J gene TRBJ1-5, with D perhaps matching TRBD1 (6 bases). The germline CDR1 and CDR2 sequences are LNHNV and YYDKDF (reference sequence). With 0 bases removed from V and 9 bases from J, the gap between germline ends came to 15 bases. CDR3 size: 15 residues. CDR3 bases: TGTGCCACCAGCAGAGATAAAGGACAGCGGAGGCCCCAGCATTTT. The encoded protein is CATSRDKGQRRPQHF.

The chain is built from TRBV5-6 and TRBJ1-2; 9 bases fit TRBD1. V lost 2 bases to trimming and J lost 1 base; unmatched junction nucleotides: 9. Per germline, CDR1 SGHDT and CDR2 YYEEEE. This CDR3 has 17 amino acids. DNA for the CDR3: TGTGCCAGCAGCTTCGGGACCGGGACAGGGCTTAACTATGGCTACACCTTC. The encoded protein is CASSFGTGTGLNYGYTF.

The CDR3 nucleotides are TGTGCCAGTCGGGGACAGGGGCTCAAGGGGCAAGAGACCCAGTACTTC. Translating it yields CASRGQGLKGQETQYF. The chain couples TRBV19 to TRBJ2-5; 10 nucleotides agree with TRBD1. With V trimmed by 8 bases and J by 2 bases, 11 bases remained unmatched. The germline gives CDR1 LNHDA, CDR2 SQIVND (reference sequence). CDR3 length: 16 residues.